This T cell receptor beta chain emerged from a study of T cell clonality in common variable immunodeficiency (dated by TCRdb to 2015 to 2017). What the study reported, not specific to this receptor: It was noted by the authors that sequencing of the repertoires of T cell subpopulations would be needed to clarify the cause of the increased clonality in CVID. Increased TCRbeta clonality was found in CVID subjects compared with healthy controls (t-test p = 0.018), with the increase being most characteristic of about a third of subjects. Even though DNA input was equal, the average per sample came to some 82,000 unique sequences for controls compared with 25,000 to 40,000 for CVID samples. Patient heterogeneity within the CVID cohort put limits on correlating repertoire features with clinical complications. Fewer deletions and N-nucleotide insertions were reportedly observed in CVID TCRbeta sequences, and highly modified clones with 13 or more V deletions were reportedly absent from CVID TCRbeta sequences. CVID subjects shared fewer TCRbeta clones with each other than healthy controls did (p < 0.0001).

This clone appeared a few times. Its antigen is still unknown. From the germline J gene comes the end of the CDR3, since the read stops 3 residues before it. Diagnosis of CVID followed standard criteria, namely serum IgG, IgA and/or IgM below the normal range together with specific antibody deficiency. There were some 44 subjects in the CVID group (around 29 male and around 15 female), ranging in age from roughly 9 to 65 years, with a mean age of roughly 40. Most of the CVID patients and most of the healthy controls were of Caucasian heritage. At the time of study participation, every CVID subject had been on replacement immunoglobulin therapy for at least one year. No CVID subject was ill or taking immunomodulatory or immunosuppressive medication when blood was collected. Heparinized peripheral whole blood samples of 5 to 8 ml were collected from each donor. Genomic DNA from adults with common variable immune deficiency (CVID) and from healthy adult controls was used for sequencing of TCRbeta CDR3 repertoires. Diluted blood was subjected to density centrifugation over Hypaque 1077 or Ficoll-Paque for isolation of peripheral blood mononuclear cells. Unsorted mononuclear cells served as the source of genomic DNA, which was extracted either by Qiagen column purification or by a centrifugation-based method.

CVID samples and control samples contributed equivalent amounts of genomic DNA as sequencing input. For every sample, a 60 bp segment covering the rearranged TCRbeta CDR3 region was amplified and then sequenced. TCRbeta amplification used the immunoSEQ assay, a bias-corrected multiplex PCR with high-throughput sequencing. The study's processing was this. Every unique nucleotide sequence counted as a clone and was annotated with V, D and J genes, copy number and frequency. Sequences were labeled productive if in frame, and non-productive if out of frame or containing stop codons. As previously described, clonality was computed from Shannon's entropy. The predicted amino acid sequences of productive clones were used to derive mean CDR3 Kyte-Doolittle hydropathy. Scaled V gene usage was hierarchically clustered using Manhattan distance and complete linkage with the R hclust function. Clone sharing by CDR3 amino acid sequence was assessed by resampling 12 repertoires per group over 100 rounds. The repertoires were screened for approximately 72 published EBV-specific TCRbeta sequences and approximately 230 published CMV-specific TCRbeta sequences. A couple of CVID samples that yielded fewer than 10,000 sequences were excluded from the analysis, so approximately 38 CVID repertoires were retained. TCRdb stores this immuneACCESS table with in-frame sequences only. Part of the clones is absent; in the studies checked, under half of the shortfall reflects unresolved V genes, and no reason is known for the rest. V and J calls and clone size follow that table, whereas D and trimming were derived from the DNA. This sample has roughly 42,000 clones, none of them a singleton. The ten largest make up 5% to 6.5% of the sample.

From the cysteine through the phenylalanine, the CDR3 covers 14 amino acids. The DNA has 33 bases, all within the CDR3, and is read from base 1. Based on the germline V gene, the CDR1 and CDR2 sequences are SGHTA and FQGTGA. V gives up 2 bases and J gives up 4 bases, and the segment between their germline ends measures 11 bases. The sample taken for sequencing was peripheral blood mononuclear cells. The sequence was collected from a human donor with common variable immunodeficiency. The chain employs TRBV7-3 and TRBJ2-5; D gene: possibly TRBD1, on 5 matching bases. The CDR3 has the sequence CASSLYGTGETQYF. CDR3 DNA (partial): TGTGCCAGCAGCTTATACGGAACAGGAGAGACC.